This is a list of T cell receptor beta chains from one sample in a study of cytomegalovirus exposure and HLA in healthy donors. Clones were sequenced by immunoSEQ multiplex PCR, and TCRdb holds only the in-frame ones, with some missing. The sample records around 150,000 clones, about 70% being singletons. Sequencing used PBMCs. All receptors derive from a man aged 60-69 years in good health and CMV-seronegative. Both conserved end residues are part of each CDR3. A D gene is named only where the DNA matches it firmly. The size entry is marked missing in some rows and otherwise reads once, few, many or a size class.

J gene: TRBJ2-3
CDR3 length: 14
V gene: TRBV5-1
clone size: -
D gene: -
CDR3 DNA: TGCGCCAGCAGCTTGGGAGTAGACACAGATACGCAGTATTTT
CDR3 protein: CASSLGVDTDTQYF

J gene: TRBJ1-1
CDR3 length: 13
V gene: TRBV10-3
clone size: -
D gene: -
CDR3 DNA: TGTGCCATCAGTGAGTCGATGGGGGGACTGGCTTTCTTT
CDR3 protein: CAISESMGGLAFF

J gene: TRBJ2-2
CDR3 length: 13
V gene: TRBV7-8
clone size: -
D gene: TRBD2
CDR3 DNA: TGTGCCAGCAGCTTTGGGGGGGCCGGGGAGCTGTTTTTT
CDR3 protein: CASSFGGAGELFF

J gene: TRBJ2-5
CDR3 length: 16
V gene: TRBV2
clone size: -
D gene: TRBD2
CDR3 DNA: TGTGCCAGCAGATTTGAAGCGGGAGTTGCGTCGGAGACCCAGTACTTC
CDR3 protein: CASRFEAGVASETQYF

J gene: TRBJ1-6
CDR3 length: 14
V gene: TRBV18
clone size: -
D gene: TRBD1
CDR3 DNA: TGTGCCAGCTCCGACAGGGCTCGTAATTCACCCCTCCACTTT
CDR3 protein: CASSDRARNSPLHF

J gene: TRBJ2-3
CDR3 length: 13
V gene: TRBV10-3
clone size: few
D gene: TRBD2
CDR3 DNA: TGTGCCATCGCCGCGGGAGGAATGGATACGCAGTATTTT
CDR3 protein: CAIAAGGMDTQYF

J gene: TRBJ2-6
CDR3 length: 16
V gene: TRBV7-7
clone size: -
D gene: -
CDR3 DNA: TGTGCCAGCAGCTCCTTCACAGTCTCTGGGGCCAACGTCCTGACTTTC
CDR3 protein: CASSSFTVSGANVLTF

J gene: TRBJ1-1
CDR3 length: 16
V gene: TRBV28
clone size: -
D gene: -
CDR3 DNA: TGTGCCAGCACCGAAATTATCGGACACCTTAACACTGAAGCTTTCTTT
CDR3 protein: CASTEIIGHLNTEAFF

J gene: TRBJ2-2
CDR3 length: 15
V gene: TRBV19
clone size: -
D gene: TRBD1
CDR3 DNA: TGTGCCAGTATGCCGGGACAGGGGGCATTCGGGGAGCTGTTTTTT
CDR3 protein: CASMPGQGAFGELFF

J gene: TRBJ2-7
CDR3 length: 12
V gene: TRBV29-1
clone size: -
D gene: -
CDR3 DNA: TGCAGCGTTGAGGGTGGAGGGGACGAGCAGTACTTC
CDR3 protein: CSVEGGGDEQYF

J gene: TRBJ2-1
CDR3 length: 14
V gene: TRBV29-1
clone size: -
D gene: -
CDR3 DNA: TGCAGCGTTGAAAAGGGTAGACTAGTAAATGAGCAGTTCTTC
CDR3 protein: CSVEKGRLVNEQFF

J gene: TRBJ1-1
CDR3 length: 13
V gene: TRBV6-1
clone size: few
D gene: TRBD1
CDR3 DNA: TGTGCCAGCGGTTGGGACAGCAACACTGAAGCTTTCTTT
CDR3 protein: CASGWDSNTEAFF

J gene: TRBJ2-1
CDR3 length: 16
V gene: TRBV25-1
clone size: -
D gene: TRBD2
CDR3 DNA: TGTGCCAGCAGTACAACGACTAGCGGGACTTACAATGAGCAGTTCTTC
CDR3 protein: CASSTTTSGTYNEQFF

J gene: TRBJ1-1
CDR3 length: 13
V gene: TRBV5-1
clone size: few
D gene: -
CDR3 DNA: TGCGCCAGCAGCTTGGGAGGTGTCGCTGAAGCTTTCTTT
CDR3 protein: CASSLGGVAEAFF

J gene: TRBJ2-3
CDR3 length: 16
V gene: TRBV27
clone size: -
D gene: TRBD1
CDR3 DNA: TGTGCCAGCACCAGTTTAAAAGGGGGCAGCACAGATACGCAGTATTTT
CDR3 protein: CASTSLKGGSTDTQYF

J gene: TRBJ2-1
CDR3 length: 17
V gene: TRBV5-4
clone size: -
D gene: TRBD2
CDR3 DNA: TGTGCCAGCAGCTTGGGGGCGGGGGCGGGAGGGCTCAATGAGCAGTTCTTC
CDR3 protein: CASSLGAGAGGLNEQFF

J gene: TRBJ1-1
CDR3 length: 16
V gene: TRBV4-3
clone size: few
D gene: -
CDR3 DNA: TGCGCCAGCAGCCAATTCTCCCAGGGGCGAGACACTGAAGCTTTCTTT
CDR3 protein: CASSQFSQGRDTEAFF

J gene: TRBJ2-1
CDR3 length: 15
V gene: TRBV5-1
clone size: -
D gene: -
CDR3 DNA: TGCGCCAGCAGCATAGTGGGAGTGAGCGACAATGAGCAGTTCTTC
CDR3 protein: CASSIVGVSDNEQFF

J gene: TRBJ1-1
CDR3 length: 15
V gene: TRBV7-2
clone size: few
D gene: -
CDR3 DNA: TGTGCCAGCAGCTTAGGGCGGGGGGCTGGGACTGAAGCTTTCTTT
CDR3 protein: CASSLGRGAGTEAFF

J gene: TRBJ1-1
CDR3 length: 13
V gene: TRBV30
clone size: -
D gene: TRBD1
CDR3 DNA: TGTGCCTGGAGCCCTCATGGACAGGGTGAAGCTTTCTTT
CDR3 protein: CAWSPHGQGEAFF

J gene: TRBJ1-5
CDR3 length: 15
V gene: TRBV28
clone size: -
D gene: -
CDR3 DNA: TGTGCCAGCAGTTCCCACGGGACTATTAAACAGCCCCAGCATTTT
CDR3 protein: CASSSHGTIKQPQHF

J gene: TRBJ1-2
CDR3 length: 12
V gene: TRBV6-1
clone size: -
D gene: -
CDR3 DNA: TGTGCCAGCAGAGAGGGGAGGGCCGGCTACACCTTC
CDR3 protein: CASREGRAGYTF

J gene: TRBJ1-6
CDR3 length: 13
V gene: TRBV15
clone size: -
D gene: -
CDR3 DNA: TGTGCCACCAGCAGGGGTAGAGGATCACCCCTCCACTTT
CDR3 protein: CATSRGRGSPLHF

J gene: TRBJ2-7
CDR3 length: 13
V gene: TRBV6-5
clone size: few
D gene: -
CDR3 DNA: TGTGCCAGCAGTCCCGGGAACTCCTACGAGCAGTACTTC
CDR3 protein: CASSPGNSYEQYF

J gene: TRBJ1-4
CDR3 length: 16
V gene: TRBV7-9
clone size: -
D gene: TRBD1
CDR3 DNA: TGTGCCAGCAGCTATAACAGGGGCTCGGCTAATGAAAAACTGTTTTTT
CDR3 protein: CASSYNRGSANEKLFF

J gene: TRBJ2-7
CDR3 length: 16
V gene: TRBV19
clone size: -
D gene: TRBD1
CDR3 DNA: TGTGCCAGTAGTATTACAGGGGGCGCGGTGAGATACGAGCAGTACTTC
CDR3 protein: CASSITGGAVRYEQYF

J gene: TRBJ2-5
CDR3 length: 13
V gene: TRBV30
clone size: -
D gene: -
CDR3 DNA: TGTGCCTGGAGTCGGGTTCTTCAAGAGACCCAGTACTTC
CDR3 protein: CAWSRVLQETQYF

J gene: TRBJ2-5
CDR3 length: 14
V gene: TRBV27
clone size: -
D gene: TRBD2
CDR3 DNA: TGTGCCAGCAGTTTATTATGGGGGGGAGAGACCCAGTACTTC
CDR3 protein: CASSLLWGGETQYF

J gene: TRBJ2-2
CDR3 length: 12
V gene: TRBV18
clone size: -
D gene: -
CDR3 DNA: TGTGCCAGCTCACCTCGCACCGGGGAGCTGTTTTTT
CDR3 protein: CASSPRTGELFF

J gene: TRBJ1-1
CDR3 length: 17
V gene: TRBV7-3
clone size: -
D gene: -
CDR3 DNA: TGTGCCAGCAGCTTAGGCAGGGGCCCACCCATGAACACTGAAGCTTTCTTT
CDR3 protein: CASSLGRGPPMNTEAFF

J gene: TRBJ2-5
CDR3 length: 14
V gene: TRBV2
clone size: -
D gene: TRBD1
CDR3 DNA: TGTGCCAGCATATGGGACAGGGCAGGAGAGACCCAGTACTTC
CDR3 protein: CASIWDRAGETQYF

J gene: TRBJ1-1
CDR3 length: 12
V gene: TRBV2
clone size: -
D gene: -
CDR3 DNA: TGTGCCAGCAGGGCGATGGAGACTGAAGCTTTCTTT
CDR3 protein: CASRAMETEAFF

J gene: TRBJ2-7
CDR3 length: 12
V gene: TRBV28
clone size: -
D gene: -
CDR3 DNA: TGTGCCAGCACAACAGGATCCTACGAGCAGTACTTC
CDR3 protein: CASTTGSYEQYF

J gene: TRBJ2-5
CDR3 length: 14
V gene: TRBV5-3
clone size: -
D gene: -
CDR3 DNA: TGTGCCAGAAGCCCGGTATTGCCCCAAGAGACCCAGTACTTC
CDR3 protein: CARSPVLPQETQYF

J gene: TRBJ2-3
CDR3 length: 13
V gene: TRBV4-1
clone size: -
D gene: -
CDR3 DNA: TGCGCCAGCAGCCTCATCCATACAGATACGCAGTATTTT
CDR3 protein: CASSLIHTDTQYF

J gene: TRBJ2-7
CDR3 length: 14
V gene: TRBV6-5
clone size: -
D gene: TRBD2
CDR3 DNA: TGTGCCAGCAGTTACGCCCCTAGCGGGTACGAGCAGTACTTC
CDR3 protein: CASSYAPSGYEQYF

J gene: TRBJ1-6
CDR3 length: 11
V gene: TRBV28
clone size: -
D gene: TRBD1
CDR3 DNA: TGTGCCAGCAGGAAGGACAGGTCCCTCCACTTT
CDR3 protein: CASRKDRSLHF

J gene: TRBJ2-1
CDR3 length: 16
V gene: TRBV10-3
clone size: -
D gene: TRBD2
CDR3 DNA: TGTGCCATCAGTGAAAGTGGTGGCGGGAGGGACAATGAGCAGTTCTTC
CDR3 protein: CAISESGGGRDNEQFF

J gene: TRBJ2-1
CDR3 length: 14
V gene: TRBV4-1
clone size: -
D gene: TRBD2
CDR3 DNA: TGCGCCTCCCTGGGTGGTAGCGGGAGCAATGAGCAGTTCTTC
CDR3 protein: CASLGGSGSNEQFF

J gene: TRBJ2-7
CDR3 length: 15
V gene: TRBV28
clone size: few
D gene: TRBD2
CDR3 DNA: TGTGCCAGCAGTTTAGGGACTAGCGGAAACTACGAGCAGTACTTC
CDR3 protein: CASSLGTSGNYEQYF

J gene: TRBJ2-7
CDR3 length: 14
V gene: TRBV5-1
clone size: -
D gene: -
CDR3 DNA: TGCGCCAGCGTCCAAGGGGTGAGCTCCTACGAGCAGTACTTC
CDR3 protein: CASVQGVSSYEQYF

J gene: TRBJ2-2
CDR3 length: 14
V gene: TRBV27
clone size: -
D gene: TRBD1
CDR3 DNA: TGTGCCAGCGGCCGGGACAGGGACACCGGGGAGCTGTTTTTT
CDR3 protein: CASGRDRDTGELFF

J gene: TRBJ1-1
CDR3 length: 14
V gene: TRBV6-1
clone size: -
D gene: TRBD1
CDR3 DNA: TGTGCCAGCGACCGGGACAGGGCCTTCACTGAAGCTTTCTTT
CDR3 protein: CASDRDRAFTEAFF

J gene: TRBJ2-5
CDR3 length: 16
V gene: TRBV30
clone size: -
D gene: TRBD2
CDR3 DNA: TGTGCCTGGAGTTCCCCAGCTAGCGGGATTCGAGAGACCCAGTACTTC
CDR3 protein: CAWSSPASGIRETQYF

J gene: TRBJ1-3
CDR3 length: 17
V gene: TRBV28
clone size: -
D gene: -
CDR3 DNA: TGTGCCAGCAGTTCTGTAGGGAGTTGGGGTTCTGGAAACACCATATATTTT
CDR3 protein: CASSSVGSWGSGNTIYF

J gene: TRBJ2-1
CDR3 length: 15
V gene: TRBV7-2
clone size: -
D gene: TRBD2
CDR3 DNA: TGTGCCAGCAGCTTTAGCGGGAGGCCCTACAATGAGCAGTTCTTC
CDR3 protein: CASSFSGRPYNEQFF

J gene: TRBJ2-7
CDR3 length: 15
V gene: TRBV7-9
clone size: -
D gene: TRBD1
CDR3 DNA: TGTGCCAGCAGCTCAGGACAGGGGCGTTCCTACGAGCAGTACTTC
CDR3 protein: CASSSGQGRSYEQYF

J gene: TRBJ1-1
CDR3 length: 14
V gene: TRBV4-3
clone size: few
D gene: -
CDR3 DNA: TGCGCCAGCAGCCAGGAGGTCCCGAACACTGAAGCTTTCTTT
CDR3 protein: CASSQEVPNTEAFF

J gene: TRBJ1-1
CDR3 length: 18
V gene: TRBV28
clone size: few
D gene: TRBD1
CDR3 DNA: TGTGCCAGCAGTTTAACGACCCGGGACAGGGGACGCGACACTGAAGCTTTCTTT
CDR3 protein: CASSLTTRDRGRDTEAFF

J gene: TRBJ1-1
CDR3 length: 16
V gene: TRBV7-2
clone size: -
D gene: -
CDR3 DNA: TGTGCCAGCAGCTCCCCGAGGGCAGAGATGAACACTGAAGCTTTCTTT
CDR3 protein: CASSSPRAEMNTEAFF